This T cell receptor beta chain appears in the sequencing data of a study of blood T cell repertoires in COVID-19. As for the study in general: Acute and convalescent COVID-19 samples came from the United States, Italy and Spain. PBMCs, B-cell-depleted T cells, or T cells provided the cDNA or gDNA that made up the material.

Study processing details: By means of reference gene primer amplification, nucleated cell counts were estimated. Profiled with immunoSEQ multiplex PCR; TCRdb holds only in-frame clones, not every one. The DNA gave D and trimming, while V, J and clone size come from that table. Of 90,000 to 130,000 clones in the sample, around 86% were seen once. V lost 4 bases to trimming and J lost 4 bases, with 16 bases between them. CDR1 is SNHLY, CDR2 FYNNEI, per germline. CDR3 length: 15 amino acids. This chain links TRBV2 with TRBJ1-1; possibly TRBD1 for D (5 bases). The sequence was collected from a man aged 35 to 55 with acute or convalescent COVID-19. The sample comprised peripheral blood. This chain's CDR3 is CASSVRVGDGTEAFF. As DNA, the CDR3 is TGTGCCAGCAGTGTCAGGGTTGGGGATGGCACTGAAGCTTTCTTT.